This T cell receptor beta chain was documented in a study of shared clonotypes between healthy human individuals. Per germline, CDR1 SEHNR and CDR2 FQNEAQ (reference sequence). Trimming pared 9 bases from V and 3 bases from J, leaving 8 bases between. The CDR3 covers 12 residues. CD45RO-negative cells were positively selected for CCR7, leaving out terminally differentiated effector memory CD45RA+ cells. Repertoires were generated with immunoSEQ multiplex PCR, while TCRdb's copy carries only in-frame clones and drops some. The table records hundreds of thousands of clones, 96% of them present only once. Overall study results and limits: Only blood underwent sampling, and tissue repertoires likely differ.

Notes on this clone: What it binds is not known.

The clonotype originates from a woman aged 30 to 39 in good health. Sequencing was done on a sample of naive CD8+ T cells sorted from blood. The J gene is TRBJ2-2, the V gene TRBV7-9; no clear D gene. The CDR3 DNA is TGTGCCAGACCCGGCGACACCGGGGAGCTGTTTTTT. It specifies CARPGDTGELFF.